This TCR beta chain was obtained from a study of monozygotic twins with cystic fibrosis. This CDR3 is 14 amino acids long. Germline-derived CDR1 and CDR2 are KGHSH and LQKENI. Trimming stripped 3 bases from V and 5 bases from J, with 12 bases between. Study observations and caveats: J usage was most co-twin-similar in 8 of 16 pairs, V in 13.

This clone turned up a few times. What it binds is not known. The protocol was immunoSEQ multiplex PCR, while the TCRdb copy is restricted to in-frame clones and leaves out a portion. Here the sample spans about 35,000 clones, 66% being singletons. The material sequenced was blood. The chain combines TRBV18 with TRBJ2-3; D not resolved. The clonotype was recovered from a girl aged 5-17 years with cystic fibrosis. This CDR3 reads CASSPGLRQDTQYF. For the CDR3, the DNA is TGTGCCAGCTCACCCGGCCTCCGCCAAGATACGCAGTATTTT.